These T cell receptor beta chains were read from a single sample in a study of blood T cell repertoires in COVID-19. The protocol was immunoSEQ multiplex PCR, while the TCRdb copy is restricted to in-frame clones and leaves out a portion. The sample lists over 60,000 clones, around 90% seen once, with roughly 4.8% in the top ten. Sequencing was carried out using peripheral blood. All receptors come from a man aged 50 to 59 with acute or convalescent COVID-19. CDR3s include the opening cysteine and the closing phenylalanine or tryptophan. Each record gives: V gene, clone size, D gene, J gene, CDR3 DNA, CDR3 protein. D genes are given only for firm matches. Rows give clone size only sometimes, using once, few, many, or a class for an expanded clone.

v_call: TRBV5-4
clone_size: NA
d_call: NA
j_call: TRBJ1-2
cdr3_nt: TGTGCCAGCAGCGGGGGACTGAACTATGGCTACACCTTC
cdr3_aa: CASSGGLNYGYTF

v_call: TRBV5-1
clone_size: NA
d_call: NA
j_call: TRBJ1-2
cdr3_nt: TGCGCCAGCTTGCCCCGGCCAGGGGCGCCCACCTATGGCTACACCTTC
cdr3_aa: CASLPRPGAPTYGYTF

v_call: TRBV5-5
clone_size: NA
d_call: TRBD2
j_call: TRBJ2-7
cdr3_nt: TGTGCCAGCAGCTCCGGGACTAGGAACTACGAGCAGTACTTC
cdr3_aa: CASSSGTRNYEQYF

v_call: TRBV19
clone_size: NA
d_call: NA
j_call: TRBJ1-5
cdr3_nt: TGTGCCAGTAGTATAAGGAGGGGACGGACGGCGGCGCCATCGGACGTTAGCAATCAGCCCCAGCATTTT
cdr3_aa: CASSIRRGRTAAPSDVSNQPQHF

v_call: TRBV6-5
clone_size: NA
d_call: NA
j_call: TRBJ2-7
cdr3_nt: TGTGCCAGCAGTTACTTCCCAGACTCCTACGAGCAGTACTTC
cdr3_aa: CASSYFPDSYEQYF

v_call: TRBV27
clone_size: NA
d_call: TRBD1
j_call: TRBJ1-1
cdr3_nt: TGTGCCAGCAGTACACGAACAGGGGTCCCCACTGAAGCTTTCTTT
cdr3_aa: CASSTRTGVPTEAFF

v_call: TRBV6-2/TRBV6-3
clone_size: NA
d_call: NA
j_call: TRBJ1-1
cdr3_nt: TGTGCCAGCAGTTCCCTCAAACCGACAGCGAACACTGAAGCTTTCTTT
cdr3_aa: CASSSLKPTANTEAFF

v_call: TRBV24-1
clone_size: once
d_call: NA
j_call: TRBJ2-1
cdr3_nt: TGTGCCACCAGTGACAGGACTGCTAGCTCCTACAATGAGCAGTTCTTC
cdr3_aa: CATSDRTASSYNEQFF

v_call: TRBV6-5
clone_size: once
d_call: NA
j_call: TRBJ1-2
cdr3_nt: TGTGCCAGCACCCCTTCATCGCCGGTGACGGGTGGCTACACCTTC
cdr3_aa: CASTPSSPVTGGYTF

v_call: TRBV3-1/TRBV3-2
clone_size: once
d_call: TRBD2
j_call: TRBJ2-5
cdr3_nt: TGTGCCAGCAGCAGTTCCTGGGCGGGAGGTGGGACCCAGTACTTC
cdr3_aa: CASSSSWAGGGTQYF

v_call: TRBV29-1
clone_size: NA
d_call: NA
j_call: TRBJ1-2
cdr3_nt: TGCAGCGTTCGGCTTCCTTACAGGGACGAGAGCTATGGCTACACCTTC
cdr3_aa: CSVRLPYRDESYGYTF

v_call: TRBV25-1
clone_size: NA
d_call: TRBD1
j_call: TRBJ2-7
cdr3_nt: TGTGCCAGCACGGGGACAGGGGTGGGCGAGCAGTACTTC
cdr3_aa: CASTGTGVGEQYF

v_call: TRBV24-1
clone_size: NA
d_call: NA
j_call: TRBJ2-1
cdr3_nt: TGTGCCACCAGTGATTTAGCTCCTAGCTCCTACAATGAGCAGTTCTTC
cdr3_aa: CATSDLAPSSYNEQFF

v_call: TRBV18
clone_size: NA
d_call: TRBD2
j_call: TRBJ2-3
cdr3_nt: TGTGCCAGTTCCTTAACTAGCGGGAGTCTCCCAGATACGCAGTATTTT
cdr3_aa: CASSLTSGSLPDTQYF

v_call: TRBV25-1
clone_size: NA
d_call: TRBD2
j_call: TRBJ2-1
cdr3_nt: TGTGCCAGCAGTGATCCCCCTAGCGGGAGGGGAAATGAGCAGTTCTTC
cdr3_aa: CASSDPPSGRGNEQFF

v_call: TRBV7-2
clone_size: once
d_call: NA
j_call: TRBJ2-2
cdr3_nt: TGTGCCAGCAGCGCTCTTCTGGTGGCTAGTAACCTTAGGACCGGGGAGCTGTTTTTT
cdr3_aa: CASSALLVASNLRTGELFF

v_call: TRBV12-3/TRBV12-4
clone_size: NA
d_call: NA
j_call: TRBJ1-6
cdr3_nt: TGTGCCAGCGCGTCGGGTGTAGCCCTCCACTTT
cdr3_aa: CASASGVALHF

v_call: TRBV6-5
clone_size: NA
d_call: TRBD1
j_call: TRBJ1-1
cdr3_nt: TGTGCCAGCGGGACAGGGCCGAACACTGAAGCTTTCTTT
cdr3_aa: CASGTGPNTEAFF

v_call: TRBV6-5
clone_size: NA
d_call: TRBD1
j_call: TRBJ2-1
cdr3_nt: TGTGCCAGCAGCCTGACAGGGGGCAGGGGGAATGAGCAGTTCTTC
cdr3_aa: CASSLTGGRGNEQFF

v_call: TRBV7-8
clone_size: NA
d_call: TRBD2
j_call: TRBJ2-7
cdr3_nt: TGTGCCAGCAGCTTAAGGGTAGCGGGAGACTCCTACGAGCAGTACTTC
cdr3_aa: CASSLRVAGDSYEQYF

v_call: TRBV19
clone_size: NA
d_call: NA
j_call: TRBJ1-2
cdr3_nt: TGTGCCAGTAGTATAGTTGAGGGAGAAAACTATGGCTACACCTTC
cdr3_aa: CASSIVEGENYGYTF

v_call: TRBV5-1
clone_size: NA
d_call: NA
j_call: TRBJ2-7
cdr3_nt: TGCGCCAGCAGCTTGCCTGGAGCGCGGGAGCAGTACTTC
cdr3_aa: CASSLPGAREQYF

v_call: TRBV7-9
clone_size: NA
d_call: TRBD1
j_call: TRBJ1-6
cdr3_nt: TGTGCCAGCGGACAGGAGAATTCACCCCTCCACTTT
cdr3_aa: CASGQENSPLHF

v_call: TRBV7-9
clone_size: NA
d_call: NA
j_call: TRBJ1-6
cdr3_nt: TGTGCCAGCAGCTTCAGCGGGATGCTTAATTCACCCCTCCACTTT
cdr3_aa: CASSFSGMLNSPLHF

v_call: TRBV11-2
clone_size: NA
d_call: TRBD1
j_call: TRBJ1-1
cdr3_nt: TGTGCCAGCAGCCCTCAGGGGGACACTGAAGCTTTCTTT
cdr3_aa: CASSPQGDTEAFF

v_call: TRBV5-1
clone_size: NA
d_call: TRBD1
j_call: TRBJ2-2
cdr3_nt: TGCGCCAGCAGCGCACGACAGGGGGCCGGGGAGCTGTTTTTT
cdr3_aa: CASSARQGAGELFF

v_call: TRBV6-5
clone_size: once
d_call: NA
j_call: TRBJ2-1
cdr3_nt: TGTGCCAGCAGTTCGCCCCCAGGGCAGACCTACAATGAGCAGTTCTTC
cdr3_aa: CASSSPPGQTYNEQFF